The clone carrying this T cell receptor beta chain showed up many times. The sample belongs to a study of regulatory T cells in long-lasting Graves disease. CDR3 length: 19 amino acids. Trimming removed 5 bases from V and 0 bases from J; junction bases left unmatched: 9. Germline V gene data show CDR1 as SGHTA and CDR2 as FQGTGA. CDR3 regions were amplified by Arm-PCR using iRepertoire HTBI primers to build TCR beta libraries. TCRdb reprocessed the multiplex PCR reads via MiXCR and lists one record per CDR3 protein. The data show 530,000 or so distinct CDR3 sequences, about 13% seen once. The time point was: newly diagnosed GD, antithyroid drugs for less than 3 months. RNA isolated from PBMCs was used to make the TCR library. These data were also filed under a second study, of T cells in Graves' hyperthyroidism and ophthalmopathy.

The chain uses TRBV7-3 and TRBJ2-1; 14 positions match TRBD2. The starting material was peripheral blood mononuclear cells (PBMCs), obtained at new diagnosis, from a patient treated with antithyroid drugs. This TCR came from a man aged 30 to 45 with Graves disease. The CDR3 DNA follows: TGTGCCAGCAGCCTTAGACTAGCGGGAGGGCCCAGCTCCTACAATGAGCAGTTCTTC. This translates into CASSLRLAGGPSSYNEQFF.